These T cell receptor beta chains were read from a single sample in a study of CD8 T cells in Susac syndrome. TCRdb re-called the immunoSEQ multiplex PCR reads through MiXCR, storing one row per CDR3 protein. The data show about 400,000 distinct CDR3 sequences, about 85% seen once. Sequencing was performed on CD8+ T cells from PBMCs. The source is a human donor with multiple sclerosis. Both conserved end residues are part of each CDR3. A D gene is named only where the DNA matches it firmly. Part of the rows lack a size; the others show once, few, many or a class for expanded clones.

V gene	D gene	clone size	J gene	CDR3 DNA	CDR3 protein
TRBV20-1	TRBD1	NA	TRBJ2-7	TGCAGTGCTAGACACTCCGGACAGGGGATGAACGAGCAGTACTTC	CSARHSGQGMNEQYF
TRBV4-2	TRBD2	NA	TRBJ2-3	TGTGCCAGCAGCCAAGATTCCCTAGCGGGAGGGACCCCCACAGATACGCAGTATTTT	CASSQDSLAGGTPTDTQYF
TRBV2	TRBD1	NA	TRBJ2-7	TGTACCAGCAGTGAAACGCAAGACAGGGTTCAGTACGAGCAGTACTTC	CTSSETQDRVQYEQYF
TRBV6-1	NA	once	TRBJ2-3	TGTGCCAGCACCCTGCCTACAAGGGGCATAGATACGCAGTATTTT	CASTLPTRGIDTQYF
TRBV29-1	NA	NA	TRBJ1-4	TGCAGTTATTCCGGGGGGGGATCGGATGAAAAACTGTTTTTT	CSYSGGGSDEKLFF
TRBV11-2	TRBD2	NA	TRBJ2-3	TGTGCCAGCAGCTTAGGACTAGCGGGAGTGTTGGCGCAGTATTTT	CASSLGLAGVLAQYF
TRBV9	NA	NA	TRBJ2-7	TGTGCCAGCAGCGTAGATTGGGGATCCCTACCCTACGAGCAGTACTTC	CASSVDWGSLPYEQYF
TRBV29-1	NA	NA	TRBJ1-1	TGCAGCGTTGTCGGGGGGAATGAAGCTTTCTTT	CSVVGGNEAFF
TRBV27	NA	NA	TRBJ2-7	TGTGCCAGCAGTTTATTGGGAACTACCTACGAGCAGTACTTC	CASSLLGTTYEQYF
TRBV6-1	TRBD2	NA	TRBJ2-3	TGTGCCAGCAGTACGACTAGCGGGAGGGACACAGATACGCAGTATTTT	CASSTTSGRDTDTQYF
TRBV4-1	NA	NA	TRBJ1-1	TGCGCCAGCAGCCACGAAGAACAAGGGAACACTGAAGCTTTCTTT	CASSHEEQGNTEAFF
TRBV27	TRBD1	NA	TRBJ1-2	TGTGCCAGCGGACAGGGTATGGGCTATGGCTACACCTTC	CASGQGMGYGYTF
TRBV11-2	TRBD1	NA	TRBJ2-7	TGTGCCAGCAGCGAAGGGACAGTCCCCGAGCAGTACTTC	CASSEGTVPEQYF
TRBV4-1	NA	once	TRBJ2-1	TGCGCCAGCAGCCGAACAGGGTCTGGCGGTGAGCAGTTCTTC	CASSRTGSGGEQFF
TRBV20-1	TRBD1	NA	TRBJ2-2	TGCAGTGCTAGAGAGAATGACAGGGACACCGGGGAGCTGTTTTTT	CSARENDRDTGELFF
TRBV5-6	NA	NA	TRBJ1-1	TGTGCCAGCAGCCCTAACCAGAGGACAGCTGAAGCTTTCTTT	CASSPNQRTAEAFF
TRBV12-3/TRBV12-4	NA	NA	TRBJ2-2	TGTGCCGGGAGTCAGGGTACCGGGGAGCTGTTTTTT	CAGSQGTGELFF
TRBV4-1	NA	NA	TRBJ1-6	TGCGCCAGCAGCCAAGAAGCGGACATACTGGGTTCACCCCTCCACTTT	CASSQEADILGSPLHF
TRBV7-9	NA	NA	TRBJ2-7	TGTGCCAGCAGCTTAGGAGGGGCGGGGGCCTCCTACGAGCAGTACTTC	CASSLGGAGASYEQYF
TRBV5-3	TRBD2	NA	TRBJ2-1	TGTGCCAGAAGCTTGGGGACTAGCGGGCCTACCTACAATGAGCAGTTCTTC	CARSLGTSGPTYNEQFF
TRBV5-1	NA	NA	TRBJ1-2	TGCGCCAGCAGCTTGCCCTATGGGGGGAATGGGTTCTATGGCTACACCTTC	CASSLPYGGNGFYGYTF
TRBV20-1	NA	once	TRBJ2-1	TGCAGTGCTCTCCATAGGGATGAGCAGTTCTTC	CSALHRDEQFF
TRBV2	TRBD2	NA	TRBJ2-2	TGTGCCAGCTCCCCGGTGATAGCGGGATTCGACACCGGGGAGCTGTTTTTT	CASSPVIAGFDTGELFF
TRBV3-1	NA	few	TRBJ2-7	TGTGCCAGCAGCCAAACAGCCTCCTACGAGCAGTACTTC	CASSQTASYEQYF
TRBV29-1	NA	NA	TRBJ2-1	TGCAGCGTTGATTCGGCCGAAGGGAATGAGCAGTTCTTC	CSVDSAEGNEQFF
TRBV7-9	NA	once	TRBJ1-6	TGTGCCAGCAGCTTACAGGATTCACCCCTCCACTTT	CASSLQDSPLHF
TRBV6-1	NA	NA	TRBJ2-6	TGTGCCAGCAGTAATCGGGGGGCCGGCTCTGGGGCCAACGTCCTGACTTTC	CASSNRGAGSGANVLTF
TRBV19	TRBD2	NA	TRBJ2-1	TGTGCCAGTAGTATACAAGCGGGGGGGTACAATGAGCAGTTCTTC	CASSIQAGGYNEQFF
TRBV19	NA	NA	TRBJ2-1	TGTGCCAGTAGTATAGGGGACGTAGAGTCGTCCTACAATGAGCAGTTCTTC	CASSIGDVESSYNEQFF
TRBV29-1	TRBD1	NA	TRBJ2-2	TGCAGCGTTGACGGACAGGGGAACGGGGAGCTGTTTTTT	CSVDGQGNGELFF
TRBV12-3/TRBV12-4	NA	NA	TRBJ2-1	TGTGCCAGCAGCAGGACTTCCTCTAAGAGTGAGCAGTTCTTC	CASSRTSSKSEQFF
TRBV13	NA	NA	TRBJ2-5	TGTGCCAGCACAGACAGATTACAAGAGACCCAGTACTTC	CASTDRLQETQYF
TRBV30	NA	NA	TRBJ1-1	TGTGCCTGGAGCACACCAACAGGGCCCACTGAAGCTTTCTTT	CAWSTPTGPTEAFF
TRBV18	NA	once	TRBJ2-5	TGTGCCAGCTCACCACCTGAGGGGGGAGAGACCCAGTACTTC	CASSPPEGGETQYF
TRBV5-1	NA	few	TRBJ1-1	TGCGCCAGCAGCTTGGACGGGGTGAACACTGAAGCTTTCTTT	CASSLDGVNTEAFF
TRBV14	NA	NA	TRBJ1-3	TGTGCCAGCAGCCCACAGGGTTGGAGCTCTGGAAACACCATATATTTT	CASSPQGWSSGNTIYF
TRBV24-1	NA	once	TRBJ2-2	TGTGCCACCAGTGATGGGGACACGAACACCGGGGAGCTGTTTTTT	CATSDGDTNTGELFF
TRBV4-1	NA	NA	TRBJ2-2	TGCGCCAGCAGCCAAGATTTGGGCGGGGAGCTGTTTTTT	CASSQDLGGELFF
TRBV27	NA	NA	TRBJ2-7	TGTGCCAGCGGACCCGTTGGGGGTCGTAAATACGAGCAGTACTTC	CASGPVGGRKYEQYF